This TCR beta chain originates from a study of neoadjuvant anti-PD-1 for oral cavity cancer (dated by TCRdb to about 2021). At the level of the whole study: Before curative-intent surgical resection, most patients were given three to four biweekly doses of nivolumab at 3 mg/kg. Patients with complete response, partial response or stable disease by RECIST 1.1 were defined as responders, whereas patients with progression were defined as non-responders. Patients without progression received a fourth nivolumab dose around day 43 and underwent definitive surgical resection on days 50-56. An approximately 30% response rate was observed in the parent correlative cohort, in which more than nine patients were included. Study-wide findings and limitations: TCR analyses included only a few patients per response group, and the authors called for larger cohorts for validation. After neoadjuvant nivolumab, non-responders showed significantly higher T cell clonality (Gini index) in PBMCs than responders did. Higher pretreatment blood Treg/Th17 ratios correlated with higher pretreatment blood TCRbeta clonality and lower post-treatment tumor TCRbeta clonality.

A note on this clone: Its antigen remains unidentified. Base qualities are not provided; no much larger clone lies one nucleotide away.

The CDR3 spans 13 residues, from the cysteine through the phenylalanine. Only CDR3 DNA is held: 39 bases, read in frame from base 1. As encoded in the germline V gene, CDR1 is SNHLY while CDR2 is FYNNEI. The junction shows trimming of 4 bases on V and 5 bases on J, and the gene matches do not reach 2 bases of it. Taken with the paper, the label for time point translates to: after neoadjuvant nivolumab, at surgical resection. The patients had newly diagnosed stage II-IVA oral cavity squamous cell carcinoma and had not received any prior systemic or radiation treatment. The cohort was composed of patients with HPV-negative, locally advanced oral cavity squamous cell carcinoma. Peripheral blood mononuclear cells were analyzed directly and were not maintained or expanded in culture. The samples were drawn from a longitudinal correlative study tied to a single-arm phase II trial testing neoadjuvant nivolumab in oral cavity squamous cell carcinoma. Subject-matched pre- and post-treatment PBMCs and tumors from three responders and three non-responders were subjected to genomic DNA-based TCRbeta sequencing. Peripheral blood mononuclear cells were collected once before nivolumab treatment and again after treatment, at the time of surgery. Genomic DNA was isolated from PBMCs using the Maxwell RSC DNA from Cells kit.

For deep sequencing, each PBMC sample was run in six replicates, with libraries mostly built from around 500 ng of input genomic DNA. The immunoSEQ hsTCRbeta kit was used to prepare TCRbeta libraries, following the manufacturer's instructions. The finished libraries were brought together in one pool at roughly 3 nM, which was then read using an Illumina NovaSeq 6000 S4 flow cell. Concerning the study's data processing: The immunoSEQ Analyzer was used for raw data preprocessing and quality control. The analysis was restricted to productive rearrangements, with each unique CDR3 amino acid sequence defining a clonotype. Using the R package tcR, the researchers computed the Gini-Simpson index as their estimate of repertoire clonality. Student's t test was used to compare Gini indices, while Pearson correlation assessed associations with tumor size change. TCRdb provides this immuneACCESS table in a form limited to in-frame rearrangements. Some clones are lacking; in checked studies, under half of them reflect an unresolved V gene, and why the rest are absent is not known. V, J and clone size reflect that table, while D and trimming were determined from the DNA. The sample contains tens of thousands of clones, 80% to 90% of them found a single time. Around 2.7% of the sample belongs to the ten largest clones.

Sequencing used PBMCs, obtained after nivolumab (anti-PD-1) treatment. The clonotype was recovered from a person between 35 and 79 years old with oral cavity squamous cell carcinoma. The rearranged chain carries TRBV2 and TRBJ1-2, with 9 bases aligning to TRBD1. DNA sequence: TGTGCCAGCAGTGTGACAGGGGGATATGGCTACACCTTC. This translates into CASSVTGGYGYTF.